A single T cell receptor beta chain is shown here with its context. The antigen is not known. The hyperthyroidism patients had a new diagnosis of under 2 months' duration and were aged 18 to 65. These data originate in a study of Graves' ophthalmopathy and Graves' hyperthyroidism. RNA transcripts provided the template for amplifying TCR beta CDR3 regions. RT-PCR with HTBI primers came first, then second-round multiplex PCR. MiXCR, applied by TCRdb to the multiplex PCR reads, yields one record per CDR3 protein. In the table there are about 1.2 million distinct CDR3 sequences, roughly two fifths of which are singletons. From germline, CDR1 is SGHTA and CDR2 FQGNSA. This CDR3 contains 16 residues. With 5 bases removed from V and 2 bases from J, the gap between germline ends came to 19 bases. General observations from the study: With less than 90% sensitivity and approximately 79% specificity, a 13-signature model separated ophthalmopathy from stable hyperthyroidism. With just over 70% sensitivity and about 72% specificity, the model predicted ophthalmopathy progression.

The sequence was obtained from an adult man with Graves' hyperthyroidism. The chain recombines TRBV7-2 with TRBJ2-7, with D possibly TRBD2 on 5 matching bases. Material: peripheral blood or thyroid tissue (not recorded which). DNA of the CDR3: TGTGCCAGCAGCCGTGGAGGTGACCTACCCGCCTACGAGCAGTACTTC. Translation: CASSRGGDLPAYEQYF.